This TCR beta chain was sequenced for a study of blood T cell repertoires in COVID-19. Study information: Samples representing acute and convalescent COVID-19 were sourced from the United States, Italy and Spain. In each case, the material was cDNA or gDNA derived from T cells, B-cell-depleted T cells, or PBMCs.

Original data processing: Reference gene primer amplification gave estimated nucleated cell counts. Sequencing was performed with immunoSEQ multiplex PCR; in TCRdb, only in-frame clones are kept and a portion is missing. V and J calls and clone size are those listed in that table; D and trimming were worked out from the DNA. The table shows roughly 10,000 clones, with around 90% occurring only once. Trimming took off 0 bases at V and 4 bases at J, with 7 bases between the two ends. Germline loops: CDR1 SGDLS, CDR2 YYNGEE. The CDR3 has 13 amino acids. Material for sequencing was peripheral blood. This TCR was sampled from a human donor in a cohort sampled during active COVID-19. This sequence joins TRBV9 and TRBJ1-2; TRBD1 is a possible D gene (5 bases). This chain's CDR3 is CASSVGQTYGYTF. Here the CDR3 DNA reads TGTGCCAGCAGCGTAGGACAGACCTATGGCTACACCTTC.